This T cell receptor (beta chain) was sequenced for a study of blood T cell repertoires in COVID-19. Across the whole study: PBMCs, B-cell-depleted T cells, or T cells were the source of the cDNA or gDNA that made up the material.

V was pared by 0 bases and J by 8 bases, with 5 bases of the junction left unmatched. CDR3 length equals 14 residues. In germline, CDR1 is SGDLS, CDR2 YYNGEE. Authors' processing steps: Amplified reference gene primers provided the basis for estimating nucleated cell counts. Sequencing was performed with immunoSEQ multiplex PCR; in TCRdb, only in-frame clones are kept and a portion is missing. The D gene and trimming were derived from the DNA, and the V and J assignments and clone size from that table. This repertoire shows 91,000 or so clones, just under 90% found once; its top ten account for less than 20%.

The receptor was isolated from a human donor in a cohort sampled during active COVID-19. The chain has TRBV9 and TRBJ1-1, with TRBD1 matching over 9 bases. Sequencing was carried out using peripheral blood. The CDR3 spells CASSVDRGPGEAFF. CDR3 in DNA: TGTGCCAGCAGCGTAGACAGGGGGCCCGGGGAAGCTTTCTTT.